The 9 T cell receptor beta chains given below trace back to one sample, sequenced in a study of TIL therapy for anti-PD-1-resistant metastatic lung cancer. The immunoSEQ assay was v3. Produced via immunoSEQ multiplex PCR; TCRdb's table is partial and in-frame only. This table has tens of thousands of clones, 71% appearing once. As for time point: pre-treatment sample, taken before nivolumab and TIL therapy. Most excised metastases sampled were pleural nodules or supraclavicular lymph nodes. Specimen: tumor tissue, collected at baseline. These receptors all stem from a person between 25 and 79 years old with non-small cell lung cancer.

This chain joins TRBV7-9 and TRBJ2-3; 7 bases agree with TRBD2. CDR3 length: 15 residues. The V and J ends lost 3 bases and 1 base, in that order; junction bases with no gene match: 4. Germline assignment: CDR1 SEHNR and CDR2 FQNEAQ (reference sequence). The CDR3 nucleotides read TGTGCCAGCAGCTTTCTCGCGGGGGGCACAGATACGCAGTATTTT. Encoded protein: CASSFLAGGTDTQYF.

J is TRBJ2-1 and V is TRBV27; 13 nucleotides line up with TRBD2. The CDR3 runs to 17 residues. With 3 bases clipped from V and 3 bases from J, the junction kept 5 bases outside the gene matches. Germline lookup yields CDR1 MNHEY and CDR2 SMNVEV (reference sequence). The CDR3 nucleotides read TGTGCCAGCAGTTTTCTGACTAGCGGGAGGTTCTACAATGAGCAGTTCTTC. Protein product: CASSFLTSGRFYNEQFF.

The V and J genes are TRBV30 and TRBJ1-1; unclear D gene. Trimming shortened V by 4 bases and J by 7 bases, and 13 bases separated the two germline ends. The CDR3 consists of 12 residues. Germline loops: CDR1 GTSNPN, CDR2 SVGIG (reference sequence). CDR3 nucleotide sequence: TGTGCCTGGAATACCGACTTTAGTGAAGCTTTCTTT. It is translated as CAWNTDFSEAFF.

The genes are TRBV18 and TRBJ1-1, with a possible D match to TRBD1 (6 bases). V lost 5 bases to trimming and J lost 8 bases, with 18 bases between them. The CDR3 has 14 amino acids. The germline gives CDR1 KGHSH, CDR2 LQKENI. The CDR3 DNA sequence: TGTGCCAGCTCATTCTTTAACCGGGACATAGAAGCTTTCTTT. Its translation: CASSFFNRDIEAFF.

The chain joins TRBV28 to TRBJ1-6; D possibly corresponds to TRBD1 (5 bases). Germline loops: CDR1 MDHEN, CDR2 SYDVKM. V was cut by 5 bases and J by 4 bases, with 18 bases left in between. CDR3 length: 17 residues. CDR3 coding DNA: TGTGCCAGCAGTCCGCCGGACACCGGCTCTTATAATTCACCCCTCCACTTT. The encoded protein is CASSPPDTGSYNSPLHF.

The chain uses TRBV5-1 and TRBJ2-5; no clear D. The CDR3 is 14 amino acids. From germline, CDR1 is SGHRS and CDR2 YFSETQ. Deletions cut 0 bases from V and 5 bases from J, with 11 bases between. The CDR3 DNA reads TGCGCCAGCAGCTTGGTATCGGGCGAGGAGACCCAGTACTTC. Translating it yields CASSLVSGEETQYF. The whole variable domain, filled in from reference TRBV5-1 and TRBJ2-5, reads KAGVTQTPRYLIKTRGQQVTLSCSPISGHRSVSWYQQTPGQGLQFLFEYFSETQRNKGNFPGRFSGRQFSNSRSEMNVSTLELGDSALYLCASSLVSGEETQYFGPGTRLLVL.

The chain recombines TRBV28 with TRBJ2-5; either TRBD1 or TRBD2 may supply D (6 bases each). CDR1 is MDHEN and CDR2 is SYDVKM in the germline V gene. The CDR3 has 16 amino acids. Between the trimmed V and J ends, which lost 5 bases and 4 bases, there was a span of 20 bases. The CDR3 DNA follows: TGTGCCAGCAGTCCGATCCAACAGGGAGGCGGAGAGACCCAGTACTTC. Its protein is CASSPIQQGGGETQYF.

This clone was recorded a few times. Within the sample, other DNA sequences also encode this same CDR3. The rearrangement joins TRBV2 to TRBJ1-6; 10 nucleotides agree with TRBD1. The CDR3 is 13 residues long. From germline, CDR1 is SNHLY and CDR2 FYNNEI. V was clipped by 9 bases and J by 10 bases; unmatched bases: 6. In nucleotides, the CDR3 is TGTGCCAGGGGCGGACAGGGGGACTCACCCCTCCACTTT. As protein: CARGGQGDSPLHF.

The chain employs TRBV10-2 and TRBJ1-1; D is uncertain. CDR1 WSHSY and CDR2 SAAADI come from the germline V gene. The CDR3 has 11 amino acids. V dropped 2 bases and J dropped 10 bases, with 8 bases sitting between them. CDR3 sequence (DNA): TGCGCCAGCAGTGAGCAGGCGCGAGCTTTCTTT. Translation gives CASSEQARAFF.